This TCR beta chain is from a study of blood T cell repertoires in COVID-19. Study at large: The study drew acute and convalescent COVID-19 samples from the United States, Italy and Spain. PBMCs, B-cell-depleted T cells, or T cells provided the cDNA or gDNA that made up the material.

The ends were cut back, 3 bases at V and 4 bases at J, with 12 bases in the middle. Germline assignment: CDR1 SGHVS and CDR2 FNYEAQ. CDR3 length: 14 residues. Original methodology: Amplification of reference gene primers provided the estimated nucleated cell counts. TCRdb keeps only in-frame clones here, not all; method: immunoSEQ multiplex PCR. D and trimming come from the DNA, and the V and J calls and clone size come from that table. Of approximately 72,000 clones in the sample, roughly 83% were seen once. The sequencing input was peripheral blood. The TCR was taken from a man aged 50 or older with active COVID-19. The rearrangement links TRBV7-6 to TRBJ1-2; D might be TRBD1 (5 bases). The CDR3 here is CASSLNGGAYGYTF. The CDR3 DNA is TGTGCCAGCAGCTTGAATGGAGGGGCCTATGGCTACACCTTC.